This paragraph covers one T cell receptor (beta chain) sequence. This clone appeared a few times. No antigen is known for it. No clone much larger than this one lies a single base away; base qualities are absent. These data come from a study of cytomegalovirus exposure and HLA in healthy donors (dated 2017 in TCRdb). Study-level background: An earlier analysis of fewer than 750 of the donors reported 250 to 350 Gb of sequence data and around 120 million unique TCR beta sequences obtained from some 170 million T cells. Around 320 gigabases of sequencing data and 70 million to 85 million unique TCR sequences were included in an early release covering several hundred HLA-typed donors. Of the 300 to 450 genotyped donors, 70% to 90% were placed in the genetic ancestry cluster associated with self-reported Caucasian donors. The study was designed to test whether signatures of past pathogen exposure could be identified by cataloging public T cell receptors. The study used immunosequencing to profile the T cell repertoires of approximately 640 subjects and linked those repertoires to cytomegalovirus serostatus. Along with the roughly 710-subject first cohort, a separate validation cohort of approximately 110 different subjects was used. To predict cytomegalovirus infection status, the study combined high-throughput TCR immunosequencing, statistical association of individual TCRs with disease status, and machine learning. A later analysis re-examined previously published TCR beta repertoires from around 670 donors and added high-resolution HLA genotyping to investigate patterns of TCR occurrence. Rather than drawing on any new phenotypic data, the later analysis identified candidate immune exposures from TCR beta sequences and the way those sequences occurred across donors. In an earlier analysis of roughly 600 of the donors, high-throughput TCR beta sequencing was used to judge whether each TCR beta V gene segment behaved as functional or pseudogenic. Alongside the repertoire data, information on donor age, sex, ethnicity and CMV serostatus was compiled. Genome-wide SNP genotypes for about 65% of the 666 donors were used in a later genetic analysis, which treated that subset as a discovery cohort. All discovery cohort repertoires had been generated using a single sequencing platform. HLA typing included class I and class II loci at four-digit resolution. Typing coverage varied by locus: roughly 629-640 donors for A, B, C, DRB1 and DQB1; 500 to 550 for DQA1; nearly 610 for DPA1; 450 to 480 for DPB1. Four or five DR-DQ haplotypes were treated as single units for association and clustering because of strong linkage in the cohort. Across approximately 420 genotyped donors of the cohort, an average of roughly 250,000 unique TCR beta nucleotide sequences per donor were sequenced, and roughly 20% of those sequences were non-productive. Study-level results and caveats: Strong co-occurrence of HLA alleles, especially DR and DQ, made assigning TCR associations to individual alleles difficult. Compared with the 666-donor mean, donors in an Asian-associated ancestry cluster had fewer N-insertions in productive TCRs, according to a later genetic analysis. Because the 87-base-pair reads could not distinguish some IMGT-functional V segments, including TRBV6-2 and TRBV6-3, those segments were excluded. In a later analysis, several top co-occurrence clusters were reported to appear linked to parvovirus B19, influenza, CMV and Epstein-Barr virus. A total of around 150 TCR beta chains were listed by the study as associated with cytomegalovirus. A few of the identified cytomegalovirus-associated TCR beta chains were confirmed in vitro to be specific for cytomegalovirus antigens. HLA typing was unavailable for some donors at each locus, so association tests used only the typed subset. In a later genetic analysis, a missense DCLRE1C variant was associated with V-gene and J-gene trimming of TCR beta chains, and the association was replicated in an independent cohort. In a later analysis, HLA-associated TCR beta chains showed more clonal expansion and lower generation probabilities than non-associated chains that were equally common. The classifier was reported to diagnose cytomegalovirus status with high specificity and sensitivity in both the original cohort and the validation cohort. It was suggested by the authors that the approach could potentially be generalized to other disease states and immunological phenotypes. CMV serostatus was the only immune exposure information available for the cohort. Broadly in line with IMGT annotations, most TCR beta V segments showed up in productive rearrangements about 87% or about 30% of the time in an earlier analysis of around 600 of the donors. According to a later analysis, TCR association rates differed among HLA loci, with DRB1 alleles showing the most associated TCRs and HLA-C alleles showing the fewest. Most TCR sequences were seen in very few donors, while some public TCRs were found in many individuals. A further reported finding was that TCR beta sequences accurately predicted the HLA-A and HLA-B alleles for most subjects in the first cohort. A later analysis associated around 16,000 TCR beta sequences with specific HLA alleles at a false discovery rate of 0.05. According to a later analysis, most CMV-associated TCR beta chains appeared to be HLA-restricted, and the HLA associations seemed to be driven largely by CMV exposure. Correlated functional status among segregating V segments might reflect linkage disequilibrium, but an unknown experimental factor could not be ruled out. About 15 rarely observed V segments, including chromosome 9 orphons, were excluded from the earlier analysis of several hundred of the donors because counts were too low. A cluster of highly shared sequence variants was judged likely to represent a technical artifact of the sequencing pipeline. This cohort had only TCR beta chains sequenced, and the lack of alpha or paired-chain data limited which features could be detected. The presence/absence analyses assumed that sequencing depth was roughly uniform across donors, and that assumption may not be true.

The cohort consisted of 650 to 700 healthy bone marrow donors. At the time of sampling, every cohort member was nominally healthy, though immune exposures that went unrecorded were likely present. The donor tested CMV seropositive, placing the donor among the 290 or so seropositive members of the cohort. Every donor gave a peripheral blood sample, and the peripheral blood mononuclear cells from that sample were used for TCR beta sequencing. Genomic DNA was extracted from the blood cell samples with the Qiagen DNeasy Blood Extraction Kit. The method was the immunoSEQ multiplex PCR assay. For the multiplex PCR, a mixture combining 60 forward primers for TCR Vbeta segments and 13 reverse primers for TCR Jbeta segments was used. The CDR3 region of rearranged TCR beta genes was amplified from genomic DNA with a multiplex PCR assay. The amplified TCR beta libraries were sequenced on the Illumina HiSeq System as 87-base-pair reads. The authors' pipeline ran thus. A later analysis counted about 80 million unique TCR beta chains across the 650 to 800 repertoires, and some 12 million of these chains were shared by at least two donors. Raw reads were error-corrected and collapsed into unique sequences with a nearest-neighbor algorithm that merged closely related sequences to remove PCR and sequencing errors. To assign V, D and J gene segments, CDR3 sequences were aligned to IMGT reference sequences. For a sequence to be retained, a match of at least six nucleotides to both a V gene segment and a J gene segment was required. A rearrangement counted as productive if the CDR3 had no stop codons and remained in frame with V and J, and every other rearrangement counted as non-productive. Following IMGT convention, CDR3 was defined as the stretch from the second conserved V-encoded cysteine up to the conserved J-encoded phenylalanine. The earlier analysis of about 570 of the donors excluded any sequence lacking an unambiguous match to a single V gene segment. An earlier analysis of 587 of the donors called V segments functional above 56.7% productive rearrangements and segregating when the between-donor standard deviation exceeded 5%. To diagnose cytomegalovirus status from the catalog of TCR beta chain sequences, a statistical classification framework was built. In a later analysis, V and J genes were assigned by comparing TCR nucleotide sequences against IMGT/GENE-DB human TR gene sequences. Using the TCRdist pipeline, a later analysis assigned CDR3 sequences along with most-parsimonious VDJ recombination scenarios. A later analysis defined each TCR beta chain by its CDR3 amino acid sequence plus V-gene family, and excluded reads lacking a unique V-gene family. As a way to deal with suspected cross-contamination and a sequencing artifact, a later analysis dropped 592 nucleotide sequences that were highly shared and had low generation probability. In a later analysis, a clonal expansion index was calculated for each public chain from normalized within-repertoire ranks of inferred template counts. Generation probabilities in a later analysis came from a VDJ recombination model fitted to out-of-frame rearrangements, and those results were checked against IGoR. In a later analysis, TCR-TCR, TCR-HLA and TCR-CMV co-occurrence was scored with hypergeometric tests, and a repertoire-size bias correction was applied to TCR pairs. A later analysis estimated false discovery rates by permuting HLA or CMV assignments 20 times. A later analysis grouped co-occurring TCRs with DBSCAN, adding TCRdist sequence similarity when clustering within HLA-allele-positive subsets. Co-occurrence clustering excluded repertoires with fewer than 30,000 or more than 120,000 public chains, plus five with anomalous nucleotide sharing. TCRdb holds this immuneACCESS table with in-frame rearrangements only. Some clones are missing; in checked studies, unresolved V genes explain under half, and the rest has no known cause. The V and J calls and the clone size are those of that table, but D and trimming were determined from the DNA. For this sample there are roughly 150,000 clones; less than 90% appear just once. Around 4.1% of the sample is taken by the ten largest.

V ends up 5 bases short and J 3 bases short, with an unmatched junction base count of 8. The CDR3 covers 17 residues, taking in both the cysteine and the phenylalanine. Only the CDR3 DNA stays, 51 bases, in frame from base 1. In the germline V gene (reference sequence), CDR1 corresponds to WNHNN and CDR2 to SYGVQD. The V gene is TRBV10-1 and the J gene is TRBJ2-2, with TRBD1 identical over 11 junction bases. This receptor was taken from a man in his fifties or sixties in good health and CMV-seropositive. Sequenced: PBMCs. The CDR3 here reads CASSSPRTGGDTGELFF. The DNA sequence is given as TGCGCCAGCAGTTCCCCGAGGACAGGGGGCGACACCGGGGAGCTGTTTTTT.